Below, 11 T cell receptor beta chains from the same sample are listed, as sequenced in a study of chemoradiotherapy in HPV16-positive cancers. Using immunoSEQ multiplex PCR, the repertoire was profiled, and TCRdb retains in-frame clones only, with some absent. The repertoire holds more than 13,000 clones, around 88% seen once, with about 3.5% in the top ten. The source was blood, collected from a patient who underwent chemoradiotherapy. These receptors came from a human donor with HPV-associated anogenital cancer.

The rearrangement uses TRBV5-1 and TRBJ1-1, with D hard to call. The CDR3 is 13 amino acids. The germline V gene encodes CDR1 SGHRS and CDR2 YFSETQ. V was cut by 0 bases and J by 7 bases, with 10 bases left in between. Here the CDR3 reads CASSLEFRDEAFF. The DNA for the CDR3 is TGCGCCAGCAGCTTGGAGTTTCGAGATGAAGCTTTCTTT.

V gene TRBV5-6 combines with J gene TRBJ2-7; 8 nucleotides align to TRBD1. V was clipped by 4 bases and J by 2 bases; unmatched bases: 5. Germline values: CDR1 SGHDT, CDR2 YYEEEE. CDR3 length: 14 residues. In DNA, the CDR3 is TGTGCCAGCAGCCGTATGACAGGGGCCTACGAGCAGTACTTC. As protein: CASSRMTGAYEQYF.

This clone was found a few times. This chain uses TRBV6-5 with TRBJ2-7; no clear D gene. The CDR3 runs 15 residues. V gave up 4 bases and J gave up 0 bases, with 13 bases separating them. Germline lookup yields CDR1 MNHEY and CDR2 SVGAGI. The CDR3 DNA reads as TGTGCCAGCAGTTTACGATCCGGGTTCTCCTACGAGCAGTACTTC. Translated: CASSLRSGFSYEQYF.

With respect to this clone: This likely comes from a read error, as the CDR3 has no conserved phenylalanine or tryptophan at its end. The DNA is left out, because the CDR3 cannot be placed on it with certainty; the CDR3 is given as TCRdb lists it. The rearrangement joins TRBV28 to TRBJ1-2; the table calls TRBD1, which could not be checked here. Looked up from germline, CDR1 is MDHEN and CDR2 is SYDVKM. The CDR3 has 13 residues if both end residues are counted. The chain's CDR3 is CASSFTTPSSGAL.

This chain connects TRBV7-2 to TRBJ1-2, with D unclear. Trimming removed 3 bases from V and 7 bases from J, with 9 bases in between. Germline values: CDR1 SGHTA, CDR2 FQGNSA. This CDR3 contains 12 residues. CDR3 amino acids: CASSFYSGGYTF. The DNA for the CDR3 is TGTGCCAGCAGCTTTTACTCAGGTGGCTACACCTTC.

This chain connects TRBV19 to TRBJ1-4; no clear D gene. Trimming removed 6 bases from V and 7 bases from J, with 18 bases in between. The germline gives CDR1 LNHDA, CDR2 SQIVND (reference sequence). This CDR3 has 15 amino acids. Here the CDR3 DNA reads TGTGCCAGTAGGACGCAAACGGGAGGAGTTGAAAAACTGTTTTTT. Translating it yields CASRTQTGGVEKLFF.

This chain links TRBV6-1 with TRBJ2-7, with 11 bases lining up with TRBD1. CDR1 and CDR2 (germline): MNHNS, SASEGT. The ends lost 1 base at V and 3 bases at J; junction bases unmatched: 5. This CDR3 is 16 amino acids long. The CDR3 loop is CASSEGLGQGDYEQYF. The CDR3 nucleotides read TGTGCCAGCAGTGAAGGGTTGGGACAGGGGGACTACGAGCAGTACTTC.

This sequence joins TRBV25-1 and TRBJ1-1, with D tentatively TRBD1 (5 bases). CDR1 and CDR2 from the germline V gene are MGHDK and SYGVNS. Deletions cut 7 bases from V and 13 bases from J, with 22 bases between. This CDR3 is 13 amino acids long. The CDR3 spells CASIPPGDEKGFF. The CDR3 bases are TGTGCCAGCATCCCCCCCGGGGACGAGAAGGGTTTCTTT. The variable domain in full, completed from reference TRBV25-1 and TRBJ1-1, reads EADIYQTPRYLVIGTGKKITLECSQTMGHDKMYWYQQDPGMELHLIHYSYGVNSTEKGDLSSESTVSRIRTEHFPLTLESARPSHTSQYLCASIPPGDEKGFFGQGTRLTVV.

V usage is TRBV11-3 and J usage is TRBJ2-3, with 7 bases fitting TRBD1. The V gene end was trimmed by 5 bases and the J gene end by 0 bases; junction bases not matched to a gene: 5. The CDR3 runs to 15 residues. The germline CDR1 and CDR2 sequences are SGHNT and YENEEA. CDR3 coding DNA: TGTGCCAGCAGCCTCCGACAGGGTAGCACAGATACGCAGTATTTT. This sequence encodes CASSLRQGSTDTQYF. The full variable domain, in which reference TRBV11-3 and TRBJ2-3 provide the parts outside the CDR3, is EAGVVQSPRYKIIEKKQPVAFWCNPISGHNTLYWYLQNLGQGPELLIRYENEEAVDDSQLPKDRFSAERLKGVDSTLKIQPAELGDSAVYLCASSLRQGSTDTQYFGPGTRLTVL.

The V gene is TRBV28, the J gene TRBJ1-5, with D possibly matching TRBD1 (5 bases). CDR1 is MDHEN, CDR2 SYDVKM, per germline. This CDR3 is 14 amino acids long. Trimming stripped 6 bases from V and 2 bases from J, with 11 bases between. The CDR3 here is CASRVQGGNQPQHF. CDR3 nucleotide sequence: TGTGCCAGCAGGGTCCAGGGAGGCAATCAGCCCCAGCATTTT.

This clone was detected only once. The rearrangement links TRBV7-3 to TRBJ2-2, with D possibly TRBD2 on 6 matching bases. This CDR3 contains 15 residues. CDR1 is SGHTA, CDR2 FQGTGA, per germline. The V end was cut by 5 bases, the J end by 0 bases, with 10 bases between. This CDR3 is CASSLGGPNTGELFF. CDR3 bases: TGTGCCAGCAGCCTCGGGGGTCCGAACACCGGGGAGCTGTTTTTT.